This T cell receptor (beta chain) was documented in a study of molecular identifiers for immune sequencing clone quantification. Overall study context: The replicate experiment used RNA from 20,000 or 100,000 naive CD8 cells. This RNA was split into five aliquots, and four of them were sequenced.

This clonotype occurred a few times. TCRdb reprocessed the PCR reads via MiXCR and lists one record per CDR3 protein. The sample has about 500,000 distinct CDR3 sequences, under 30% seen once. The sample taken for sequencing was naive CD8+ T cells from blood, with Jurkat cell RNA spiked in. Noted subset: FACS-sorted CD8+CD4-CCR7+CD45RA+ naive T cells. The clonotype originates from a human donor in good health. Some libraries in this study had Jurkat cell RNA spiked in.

For the CDR3, the DNA is TGTGCCAGCAGCCAGTTGACTAGCGGGGCCTCCTACGAGCAGTACTTC. Translating it yields CASSQLTSGASYEQYF. The rearrangement links TRBV5-6 to TRBJ2-7; 11 bases are shared with TRBD2. The CDR3 contains 16 residues. Germline CDR1 SGHDT, CDR2 YYEEEE. Trimming took 4 bases from V and 0 from J; bases not matched to a gene: 6.